The sequence of this T cell receptor (beta chain) was determined in a study of blood T cell repertoires in COVID-19. The repertoire was sequenced with immunoSEQ multiplex PCR; TCRdb's copy has only in-frame clones and lacks some. The sample holds some 320,000 clones, about 90% seen once. CDR3 length: 17 amino acids. Germline loops: CDR1 MNHEY, CDR2 SVGEGT. Trimming took 0 bases from V and 3 from J, leaving 15 bases between them. Donors were grouped by their self-reported clinical history. Two negative PCRs, clearance, or symptom resolution were required of recovered Cohort 3 donors. This clone was counted a single time.

The sequenced material came from PBMCs or T cells enriched from blood (not recorded which). This chain joins TRBV6-2 or TRBV6-3 and TRBJ1-5; tentatively, D is TRBD1 (6 bases). The source is a woman aged 25 to 39 who had recovered from COVID-19. This chain's CDR3 is CASSYSRRGQINQPQHF. CDR3 nucleotide sequence: TGTGCCAGCAGTTACTCGAGGCGGGGGCAGATCAATCAGCCCCAGCATTTT.